These T cell receptor beta chains were read from a single sample in a study of cytomegalovirus exposure and HLA in healthy donors. Here immunoSEQ multiplex PCR was the method, and the copy in TCRdb shows in-frame clones only, minus some. The sample carries around 99,000 clones, under 80% recorded once. The sample consisted of PBMCs. These TCRs come from a woman aged 40 to 55 in good health and CMV-seropositive. Each CDR3 is given with its conserved first and last residue. D genes are given only for firm matches. Not all rows give a size; the values are once, few, many and, for expanded clones, a class.

CDR3	DNA	V	J	D	size
CASSRGALPKYEQYF	TGTGCCAGCAGTCGCGGGGCCCTACCAAAATACGAGCAGTACTTC	TRBV6-5	TRBJ2-7	.	.
CASSGTGEQPQHF	TGTGCCAGCAGTGGGACAGGGGAACAGCCCCAGCATTTT	TRBV2	TRBJ1-5	TRBD1	few
CAWNGQGGLEQYF	TGTGCCTGGAATGGACAGGGTGGGCTCGAGCAGTACTTC	TRBV30	TRBJ2-7	TRBD1	few
CAWSVLRGSGETQYF	TGTGCCTGGAGTGTACTCCGGGGGTCTGGGGAGACCCAGTACTTC	TRBV30	TRBJ2-5	.	.
CASRSRGEKLFF	TGTGCCAGCAGATCCCGGGGTGAAAAACTGTTTTTT	TRBV25-1	TRBJ1-4	.	.
CASSKAGRNTEAFF	TGTGCCAGCAGCAAAGCGGGGCGGAACACTGAAGCTTTCTTT	TRBV21-1	TRBJ1-1	.	.
CASSQDREEKLFF	TGCGCCAGCAGCCAAGATCGAGAAGAAAAACTGTTTTTT	TRBV4-3	TRBJ1-4	.	.
CASSKGQVGGGSGANVLTF	.	TRBV21-1	TRBJ2-6	.	.
CASSLTMRGVYTGELFF	TGTGCCAGCAGCTTAACGATGCGGGGGGTCTACACCGGGGAGCTGTTTTTT	TRBV7-2	TRBJ2-2	TRBD2	many
CASSAGTAYGYTF	TGTGCCAGCAGCGCCGGGACAGCCTATGGCTACACCTTC	TRBV7-2	TRBJ1-2	TRBD1	.
CASSSQGSMLKRRTEAFF	TGTGCCAGCAGCTCACAGGGGTCGATGCTAAAGCGAAGGACTGAAGCTTTCTTT	TRBV2	TRBJ1-1	TRBD1	.
CSVWTNVVGYTF	TGCAGCGTCTGGACAAACGTCGTCGGCTACACCTTC	TRBV29-1	TRBJ1-2	.	few
CASSGQGSHEQYF	TGTGCCTCCTCCGGACAGGGGTCCCACGAGCAGTACTTC	TRBV5-5	TRBJ2-7	TRBD1	.
CASSVGQTENYGYTF	TGTGCCAGCAGTGTCGGACAGACGGAAAACTATGGCTACACCTTC	TRBV6-1	TRBJ1-2	.	.
CATSRVPGGASTDTQYF	TGTGCCACCAGCAGGGTCCCTGGCGGGGCTAGCACAGATACGCAGTATTTT	TRBV15	TRBJ2-3	.	.
CASSLGPSTGHEQFF	TGCGCCAGCAGCTTGGGCCCGTCTACAGGGCATGAGCAGTTCTTC	TRBV5-1	TRBJ2-1	.	.